This entry features one T cell receptor (beta chain) sequence. This clonotype has only a few counts. This receptor's antigen is unknown. No much larger clonotype is one base removed from it; base qualities were not supplied. The CDR3 runs 14 amino acids, cysteine and phenylalanine included. The kept DNA is CDR3 alone, 42 bases in frame from the first base. The V end loses 3 bases and the J end loses 4 bases, and a stretch of 12 bases separates them. Sequences LNHDA (CDR1) and SQIVND (CDR2) are obtained from the germline V gene (reference sequence). This specimen belongs to a study of T-cell memory formation after mild COVID-19 (dated by TCRdb to about 2021). Study-wide context: Most TCR sequence clusters were specific to one of the two donors. T-cell clones expanding and contracting after mild COVID-19 in two donors were tracked by longitudinal TCRalpha and TCRbeta repertoire sequencing. Two young, previously healthy adult volunteers, one female and one male, were included in the cohort. What the authors observed across the whole study: Clones that contracted from day 15 to 85 showed balanced CD4/CD8 phenotypes, whereas a second wave of clones that expanded from day 15 to 37 leaned towards CD4+. Only two mild cases were covered in the study, and larger cohorts including severe cases with pre-infection samples were considered necessary. Contracting CD4+ clones were located mainly in the CM and EM memory subsets, whereas CD8+ clones were found to be enriched in EMRA. Some responding clones were detected in pre-infection memory, suggesting pre-existing cross-reactive memory T cells joined the SARS-CoV-2 response. SARS-CoV-2 specificity of the second-wave clones peaking on day 37 was not confirmed.

PBMCs were isolated by Ficoll-Paque density gradient centrifugation. The run used an Illumina NovaSeq 6000. TCRalpha and TCRbeta cDNA libraries were constructed by 5'RACE with constant-segment primers, with sample barcodes and unique molecular identifiers being introduced. Trizol reagent was used to extract RNA from every sample. Library amplification was performed in two PCR steps, and a second sample barcode and Illumina TruSeq adapters were introduced in the second step. The libraries were sequenced on an Illumina NovaSeq using 2 x 150 bp paired-end reads. The authors processed their data as follows. The reads were demultiplexed and collapsed into UMI-guided consensus sequences using migec v1.2.7. Using mixcr v2.1.11, the UMI consensuses were aligned to TRA and TRB V and J templates and assembled into clonotypes. A clonotype was counted as expanded or contracted only if both edgeR and NoisET called the change significant, with noise models trained on biological replicates. For edgeR calls, a false discovery rate-adjusted p below 0.01 and a log2 fold-change threshold of 1 were applied. As an exploratory analysis of dynamics, PCA with hierarchical clustering was applied to max-normalized trajectories of the 1000 most abundant clonotypes. The CD4 or CD8 phenotype of responding clones was assigned using the separately sequenced CD4+ and CD8+ repertoires. TCRdb itself trimmed the public reads at Q25 with fastp, ran MiXCR and retained productive beta chains. Each entry merges the rows of one CDR3 protein and shows their most common DNA and genes. These V and J calls derive from TCRdb rather than the authors' analysis. In this sample the table shows under 450,000 distinct CDR3 sequences, under 25% of which occur a single time. The leading ten clones occupy roughly 13% of the sample.

The sequence is built from TRBV19 and TRBJ1-1, with TRBD1 tentatively as D gene (6 bases match). Sequencing used PBMCs or a T cell subset sorted from them (not recorded which). The sequence was obtained from an adult woman who had mild COVID-19 (a few samples of this study predate the infection). The sample titles of this study are shuffled in the database, so cell type and time point are left out; the donor was told from shared clones. The nucleotide sequence reads as follows: TGTGCCAGTAGTATGTGGGGGGCGTCCACTGAAGCTTTCTTT. The translation is CASSMWGASTEAFF.